These T cell receptor beta chains were read from a single sample in a study of shared clonotypes between healthy human individuals. Generated by immunoSEQ multiplex PCR, the TCRdb table keeps only in-frame clones and is missing some. The repertoire has fewer than 1.8 million clones, just under 99% of them found once; the top ten carry about 0.4%. Sequenced input: naive CD4+ T cells sorted from blood. The receptors derive from a man aged 25 to 40 in good health. Both conserved end residues are part of each CDR3.

v_call	j_call	cdr3_aa
TRBV2	TRBJ2-5	CASMEREETQYF
TRBV29-1	TRBJ2-5	CSSGLMQETQYF
TRBV6-1	TRBJ2-2	CASSEFAKELFF
TRBV27	TRBJ2-7	CASSRGLAGVEQYF
TRBV5-4	TRBJ2-3	CASSLEGDTDTQYF
TRBV7-2	TRBJ2-7	CASSLYQSGIGNEQYF
TRBV28	TRBJ1-2	CASSLYRGNGYTF
TRBV12-5	TRBJ2-3	CASGLGSGTGTDTQYF
TRBV18	TRBJ1-1	CASSPEFRDRGTEAFF
TRBV9	TRBJ2-3	CASSGPSGTNTQYF
TRBV9	TRBJ2-7	CASSVMGSTDYEQYF
TRBV5-1	TRBJ2-2	CASSLLGTPFTGELFF
TRBV5-6	TRBJ2-5	CASSLGAGLVETQYF
TRBV2	TRBJ2-7	CASSRDRGTSYEQYF
TRBV6-6	TRBJ2-7	CASRDRSYEQYF
TRBV9	TRBJ2-3	CASSEYQGPDTQYF
TRBV27	TRBJ2-3	CASSHLTSAPNTDTQYF
TRBV5-1	TRBJ2-1	CASLLGTSGRRDNEQFF
TRBV5-1	TRBJ2-7	CASSFSGQQYF
TRBV7-2	TRBJ2-1	CASRFNRGEQFF
TRBV7-6	TRBJ2-1	CASSRPGQNNEQFF
TRBV5-5	TRBJ1-5	CASSFGFEVGPNQPQHF
TRBV28	TRBJ2-7	CASSTILEQYF
TRBV28	TRBJ2-2	CASWSASSAGELFF
TRBV4-1	TRBJ2-2	CASSRQTGTANTGELFF
TRBV2	TRBJ1-5	CASSGRGNQPQHF
TRBV5-1	TRBJ1-5	CASSRSVGGNQPQHF
TRBV27	TRBJ2-1	CASSYRGNEQFF
TRBV5-1	TRBJ1-5	CASSAGTGELYSNQPQHF
TRBV10-1	TRBJ2-1	CASSENRAGVPYNEQFF
TRBV11-3	TRBJ2-7	CASSLGSYSREQYF
TRBV7-2	TRBJ2-1	CASSLAFGLAGGYNEQFF
TRBV28	TRBJ1-1	CASSLVTTKNTEAFF
TRBV28	TRBJ2-3	CASSTPGTNTQYF
TRBV4-3	TRBJ2-1	CASSQEQLAGTYNEQFF
TRBV5-1	TRBJ2-5	CASSSGIQETQYF
TRBV30	TRBJ1-5	CAWSVLGTGASNQPQHF
TRBV18	TRBJ2-1	CASSPPNNEQFF
TRBV18	TRBJ1-4	CASSPTDPSRNLFGFFF
TRBV19	TRBJ2-3	CASNFAGGLDTQYF
TRBV7-8	TRBJ2-3	CASSFLRTDTQYF
TRBV5-1	TRBJ1-2	CASSRGLRDGYTF
TRBV7-9	TRBJ2-1	CASSLGADDEQFF
TRBV10-3	TRBJ2-1	CAISEGGTGLAHNEQFF
TRBV7-9	TRBJ2-7	CASSLESPPYEQYF
TRBV6-5	TRBJ2-6	CASSYWVSSGANVLTF
TRBV5-1	TRBJ2-1	CASSGGKGEQFF
TRBV28	TRBJ1-4	CASSPQRGTNEKLFF
TRBV12-2	TRBJ1-5	CASRLVAHRGTHQPQHF
TRBV5-4	TRBJ2-7	CASSLGTEQYF
TRBV4-3	TRBJ2-5	CASSQGNGAGGETQYF
TRBV20-1	TRBJ2-7	CSATGVDSQYF
TRBV14	TRBJ2-7	CASSHVGAYEQYF